The 15 T cell receptor beta chains listed next were all sequenced from one sample in a study of T cells expressing NK-cell markers. Reprocessing the 5' RACE reads, TCRdb reports a single entry for every CDR3 protein and omits DNA. In all, the sample yields some 340,000 distinct CDR3 sequences. Sequenced input: blood T cells: a sorted CD56 or NKG2C T cell subset, CD4+ or CD8+ T cells, or bulk PBMC T cells (not recorded which). These receptors were obtained from a man aged 18 to 69 in good health.

The chain has TRBV20-1 and TRBJ2-5. The CDR3 spans 13 residues. CDR1 and CDR2 (germline): DFQATT, SNEGSKA (reference sequence). The CDR3 here is CSAGPDSAKTQYF.

The chain combines TRBV18 with TRBJ2-5; the D call from TCRdb, TRBD1, cannot be confirmed without DNA. Germline CDR1 and CDR2: KGHSH and LQKENI. The length of the CDR3 is 13 residues. This CDR3 is CASSPDPVVAQYF.

The rearrangement joins TRBV5-1 to TRBJ2-2; TCRdb outputs TRBD1, but without DNA this stays unchecked. Germline V gene lookup returns CDR1 SGHRS and CDR2 YFSETQ. This CDR3 comprises 17 residues. This chain's CDR3 is CASRDGGGTSNTGELFF.

This sequence joins TRBV5-1 and TRBJ2-5; TCRdb gives TRBD1 as the D gene, but with no DNA this cannot be confirmed. The CDR3 covers 15 residues. Germline CDR1 is SGHRS and CDR2 is YFSETQ. This CDR3 is CASSDTGGIQETQYF.

The gene calls are TRBV30 and TRBJ2-7; TCRdb's assignment of TRBD1 cannot be checked, as there is no DNA. Germline CDR1 and CDR2: GTSNPN and SVGIG (reference sequence). The CDR3 extends over 13 amino acids. CDR3 protein: CAWIPTGISEQYF. Variable domain in full (rest from reference TRBV30 and TRBJ2-7): SQTIHQWPATLVQPVGSPLSLECTVEGTSNPNLYWYRQAAGRGLQLLFYSVGIGQISSEVPQNLSASRPQDRQFILSSKKLLLSDSGFYLCAWIPTGISEQYFGPGTRLTVT.

The chain combines TRBV2 with TRBJ2-7; TCRdb indicates TRBD1, and absent DNA this call remains unverified. Germline V lookup: CDR1 SNHLY, CDR2 FYNNEI. The CDR3 is made up of 16 amino acids. This CDR3 is CASKRDRGASSYEQYF.

V and J are TRBV6-5 and TRBJ2-1; TCRdb gives TRBD1 as the D gene, but with no DNA this cannot be confirmed. This CDR3 has 12 residues. Germline values: CDR1 MNHEY, CDR2 SVGAGI. This CDR3 reads CASINRRYEQFF.

The chain carries TRBV2 and TRBJ1-6; TCRdb's D call, TRBD1, is unchecked because there is no DNA. The length of the CDR3 is 15 residues. CDR1 and CDR2 from the germline V gene are SNHLY and FYNNEI. CDR3 residues: CASSGGQGQNSPLHF.

The rearrangement joins TRBV5-1 to TRBJ2-1; as DNA is missing, the TRBD1 call by TCRdb cannot be tested. Germline values: CDR1 SGHRS, CDR2 YFSETQ. The CDR3 has 16 residues. CDR3 amino acids: CASSLERGGSYNEQFF. The complete variable domain, with remaining parts taken from reference TRBV5-1 and TRBJ2-1, reads KAGVTQTPRYLIKTRGQQVTLSCSPISGHRSVSWYQQTPGQGLQFLFEYFSETQRNKGNFPGRFSGRQFSNSRSEMNVSTLELGDSALYLCASSLERGGSYNEQFFGPGTRLTVL.

This rearrangement joins TRBV3-1 to TRBJ2-5; the D call of TRBD1 rests on TCRdb alone, since no DNA is present to check it. CDR1 and CDR2 (germline): LGHDT, YNNKEL (reference sequence). The CDR3 extends over 14 amino acids. CDR3 residues: CASSLRGRWETQYF.

The CDR3 is CASSYSSPASYEQYF. The chain links TRBV6-5 to TRBJ2-7. CDR3 length: 15 residues. CDR1 and CDR2 (germline): MNHEY, SVGAGI.

V gene TRBV7-2 combines with J gene TRBJ2-5; TCRdb names TRBD1, which stays unverified in the absence of DNA. CDR1 is SGHTA, CDR2 FQGNSA, per germline. This CDR3 has 14 residues. The CDR3 spells CASSYTGQQETQYF. Full variable domain (rest looked up from reference TRBV7-2 and TRBJ2-5): GAGVSQSPSNKVTEKGKDVELRCDPISGHTALYWYRQSLGQGLEFLIYFQGNSAPDKSGLPSDRFSAERTGGSVSTLTIQRTQQEDSAVYLCASSYTGQQETQYFGPGTRLLVL.

The chain carries TRBV12-3 or TRBV12-4 and TRBJ1-5. This CDR3 has 12 residues. CDR3 sequence: CASRDGEQPQHF.

The rearrangement joins TRBV7-9 to TRBJ2-2; TCRdb's assignment of TRBD1 cannot be checked, as there is no DNA. The CDR3 is 16 amino acids. Germline V CDR1 and CDR2: SEHNR, FQNEAQ (reference sequence). CDR3 protein: CASSLAPTARTGELFF. Full variable domain (missing parts from reference TRBV7-9 and TRBJ2-2): DTGVSQNPRHKITKRGQNVTFRCDPISEHNRLYWYRQTLGQGPEFLTYFQNEAQLEKSRLLSDRFSAERPKGSFSTLEIQRTEQGDSAMYLCASSLAPTARTGELFFGEGSRLTVL.

The V and J genes are TRBV7-8 and TRBJ1-5; TCRdb picks TRBD1, but there is no DNA to check that call. This CDR3 is 16 amino acids long. CDR1 and CDR2 (germline): SGHVS, FQNEAQ. The CDR3 loop is CASSLRQGVSNQPQHF.